What follows are 15 T cell receptor beta chains derived from one specimen sequenced in a study of control samples from healthy donors and cancer patients. Produced via immunoSEQ multiplex PCR; TCRdb's table is partial and in-frame only. The top ten clones hold more than 7% of a sample with around 82,000 clones, around nine tenths of them seen once. Material for sequencing was blood. The receptors shown here come from a man aged 45 to 65 in good health.

The V call is TRBV5-6, the J call TRBJ2-5; unclear D gene. The germline V and J ends were trimmed by 2 bases and 0 bases, with 8 bases remaining between them. CDR1 is SGHDT, CDR2 YYEEEE, per germline. The CDR3 contains 14 residues. DNA of the CDR3: TGTGCCAGCAGCTTATCGGTTAACCAAGAGACCCAGTACTTC. This codes for CASSLSVNQETQYF.

The chain has TRBV19 and TRBJ1-5; perhaps TRBD1 as D (5 bases). The V and J ends lost 6 bases and 2 bases respectively, with 14 bases between them. Germline V gene data show CDR1 as LNHDA and CDR2 as SQIVND (reference sequence). The CDR3 spans 15 residues. CDR3 DNA sequence: TGTGCCAGTAGCGGGGGAATTCAGGGCAATCAGCCCCAGCATTTT. Amino acids: CASSGGIQGNQPQHF.

This clone was recorded a few times. The chain recombines TRBV19 with TRBJ1-4; 10 nucleotides match TRBD1. J was trimmed by 8 bases and V by 3 bases; bases with no gene match: 9. Germline-derived CDR1 and CDR2 are LNHDA and SQIVND (reference sequence). The CDR3 contains 16 residues. The CDR3 loop reads CASSISDRGLNEKLFF. DNA of the CDR3: TGTGCCAGTAGTATTAGTGACAGGGGGCTCAACGAAAAACTGTTTTTT.

In this sample, this clone turned up a few times. The chain carries TRBV25-1 and TRBJ1-5; D is unclear. From germline, CDR1 is MGHDK and CDR2 SYGVNS. The CDR3 is 14 residues long. V was cut by 4 bases and J by 0 bases, with 7 bases left in between. DNA of the CDR3: TGTGCCAGCAGTGGGTCGGGTAGCAATCAGCCCCAGCATTTT. This encodes CASSGSGSNQPQHF.

The V and J genes are TRBV6-1 and TRBJ1-1; the D gene is possibly TRBD1 (6 bases). The CDR3 contains 17 residues. Trimming removed 3 bases from V and 0 bases from J, with 17 bases in between. Germline V CDR1 and CDR2: MNHNS, SASEGT. For the CDR3, the DNA is TGTGCCAGCAGTGATGTGGACAGTTACTACATGAACACTGAAGCTTTCTTT. It translates to CASSDVDSYYMNTEAFF.

This sequence joins TRBV2 and TRBJ2-5; D might be TRBD1 (6 bases). V lost 6 bases and J 7 bases, leaving 18 bases between the germline ends. The CDR3 spans 14 residues. Germline V CDR1 and CDR2: SNHLY, FYNNEI. CDR3 sequence reads: CASREQGFIGTQYF. As DNA, the CDR3 is TGTGCCAGCAGGGAACAGGGTTTCATCGGGACCCAGTACTTC.

The rearrangement uses TRBV7-9 and TRBJ2-1, with D maybe TRBD1 (6 bases). Trimming removed 5 bases at V and 9 bases at J, with 14 bases between. This CDR3 spans 13 amino acids. Germline V gives CDR1 SEHNR, CDR2 FQNEAQ (reference sequence). CDR3 loop: CASSPILGGEQFF. In nucleotides, the CDR3 is TGTGCCAGCAGCCCCATCCTAGGGGGTGAGCAGTTCTTC.

The chain is built from TRBV6-5 and TRBJ1-2; the D gene is possibly TRBD1 (5 bases). This CDR3 is 14 amino acids long. Germline CDR1 MNHEY, CDR2 SVGAGI. Deletions cut 7 bases from V and 4 bases from J, with 16 bases between. CDR3 sequence reads: CASTPRRGGYGYTF. CDR3 bases: TGTGCCAGCACCCCGCGGAGGGGCGGCTATGGCTACACCTTC.

The chain is built from TRBV7-9 and TRBJ2-1; TRBD2 is a possible D gene (7 bases). The CDR3 covers 17 residues. V shed 5 bases and J shed 1 base, with 18 bases lying between them. Germline V lookup: CDR1 SEHNR, CDR2 FQNEAQ (reference sequence). CDR3 in DNA: TGTGCCAGCAGCCCAAGGGGGGGCTCAGGTTCCTACAATGAGCAGTTCTTC. Its translation: CASSPRGGSGSYNEQFF.

V usage is TRBV3-1 (or the pseudogene TRBV3-2) and J usage is TRBJ2-7; TRBD2 aligns across 12 bases. Germline V gives CDR1 LGHDT, CDR2 YNNKEL (reference sequence). CDR3 length: 17 residues. The ends lost 4 bases at V and 10 bases at J; junction bases unmatched: 17. The CDR3 loop reads CASSPTPRLAGELLQYF. As DNA, the CDR3 is TGTGCCAGCAGCCCTACTCCGAGACTAGCGGGGGAGCTGCTCCAGTACTTC.

J is TRBJ2-7 and V is TRBV27; 12 bases line up with TRBD2. The germline gives CDR1 MNHEY, CDR2 SMNVEV (reference sequence). The CDR3 is made up of 15 amino acids. Losses at the gene ends were 5 bases for V and 2 bases for J; bases not matched to a gene: 4. The CDR3 DNA reads TGTGCCAGCAGTCTAGCGGGGGGGCCGACCTACGAGCAGTACTTC. Protein product: CASSLAGGPTYEQYF.

The rearrangement joins TRBV7-2 to TRBJ1-2; 10 positions match TRBD1. The CDR3 totals 14 residues. J lost 3 bases, V lost 4 bases, and 2 bases had no gene match. Germline values: CDR1 SGHTA, CDR2 FQGNSA. CDR3 nucleotides: TGTGCCAGCAGCTCGGACAGGGGGGACTATGGCTACACCTTC. This codes for CASSSDRGDYGYTF.

This chain uses TRBV11-1 with TRBJ1-6; a possible D gene is TRBD1 (5 bases). Looked up from germline, CDR1 is SGHAT and CDR2 is FQDESV (reference sequence). This CDR3 is built from 16 residues. Between the trimmed V and J ends, which lost 1 base and 9 bases, there was a span of 16 bases. CDR3 in DNA: TGTGCCAGCAGCTTAGGTCGGGGGACCGGGGGTTCACCCCTCCACTTT. Translation gives CASSLGRGTGGSPLHF.

This chain uses TRBV9 with TRBJ1-1, with D hard to call. V lost 3 bases and J lost 3, with 6 bases in between. CDR3 length equals 12 residues. CDR1 SGDLS and CDR2 YYNGEE come from the germline V gene. The CDR3 is CASSAVYTEAFF. For the CDR3, the DNA is TGTGCCAGCAGCGCCGTTTACACTGAAGCTTTCTTT.

CDR3 in amino acids: CASTSRVESRGRWTEAFF. DNA of the CDR3: TGTGCCAGCACCAGTAGGGTTGAAAGTAGGGGGCGTTGGACTGAAGCTTTCTTT. The rearrangement joins TRBV9 to TRBJ1-1, with 7 nucleotides matching TRBD1. V lost 6 bases and J lost 5; bases outside the gene matches: 22. Germline V lookup: CDR1 SGDLS, CDR2 YYNGEE. This CDR3 has 18 amino acids. The whole variable domain, remainder taken from reference TRBV9 and TRBJ1-1, is DSGVTQTPKHLITATGQRVTLRCSPRSGDLSVYWYQQSLDQGLQFLIQYYNGEERAKGNILERFSAQQFPDLHSELNLSSLELGDSALYFCASTSRVESRGRWTEAFFGQGTRLTVV.